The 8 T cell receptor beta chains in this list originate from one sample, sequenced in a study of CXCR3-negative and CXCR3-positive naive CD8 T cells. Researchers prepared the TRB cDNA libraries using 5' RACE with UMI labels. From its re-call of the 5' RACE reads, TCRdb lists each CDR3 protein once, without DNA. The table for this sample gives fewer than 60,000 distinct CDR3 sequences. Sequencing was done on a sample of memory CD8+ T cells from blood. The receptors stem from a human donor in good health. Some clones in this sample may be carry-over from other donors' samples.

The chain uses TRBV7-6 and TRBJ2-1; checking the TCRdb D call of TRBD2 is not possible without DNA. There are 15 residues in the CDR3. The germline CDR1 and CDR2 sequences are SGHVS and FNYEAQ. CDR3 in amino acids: CASSSTSGGLNEQFF. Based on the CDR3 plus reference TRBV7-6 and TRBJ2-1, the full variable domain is GAGVSQSPRYKVTKRGQDVALRCDPISGHVSLYWYRQALGQGPEFLTYFNYEAQQDKSGLPNDRFSAERPEGSISTLTIQRTEQRDSAMYRCASSSTSGGLNEQFFGPGTRLTVL.

The CDR3 protein is CASSLLAGGEETQYF. The V call is TRBV3-1, the J call TRBJ2-5; there is no DNA to check the TCRdb D call of TRBD2. Per the germline V gene, CDR1 is LGHDT and CDR2 is YNNKEL (reference sequence). This CDR3 contains 15 residues.

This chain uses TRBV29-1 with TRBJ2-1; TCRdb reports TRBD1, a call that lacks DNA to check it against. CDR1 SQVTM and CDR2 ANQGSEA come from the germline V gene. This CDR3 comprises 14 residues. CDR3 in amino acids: CSASGTLQYNEQFF.

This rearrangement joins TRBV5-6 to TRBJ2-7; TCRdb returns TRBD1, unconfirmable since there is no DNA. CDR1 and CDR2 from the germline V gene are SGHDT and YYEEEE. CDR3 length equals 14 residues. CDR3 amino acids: CASSLWPRVDEQYF.

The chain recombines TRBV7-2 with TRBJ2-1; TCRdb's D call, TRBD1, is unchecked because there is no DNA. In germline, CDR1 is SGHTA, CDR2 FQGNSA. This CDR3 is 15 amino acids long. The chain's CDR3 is CASSLAGGILNEQFF.

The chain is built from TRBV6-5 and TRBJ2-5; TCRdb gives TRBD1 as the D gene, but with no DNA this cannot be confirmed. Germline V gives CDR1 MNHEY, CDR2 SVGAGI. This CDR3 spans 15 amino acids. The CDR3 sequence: CASSYSRGREQTQYF.

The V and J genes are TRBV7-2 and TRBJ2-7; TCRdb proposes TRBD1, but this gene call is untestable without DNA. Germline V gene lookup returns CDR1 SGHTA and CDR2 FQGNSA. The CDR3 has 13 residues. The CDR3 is CASSLAPGSEQYF.

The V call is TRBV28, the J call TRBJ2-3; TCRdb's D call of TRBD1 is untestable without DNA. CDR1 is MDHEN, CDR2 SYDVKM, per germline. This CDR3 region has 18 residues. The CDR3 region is CASSYRDGDFTRRNTQYF.